This T cell receptor beta chain was observed in a study of identical twins. The CDR3 extends over 17 amino acids. Germline V gene lookup returns CDR1 SGHTA and CDR2 FQGTGA. V was clipped by 5 bases and J by 0 bases, with 17 bases between them. This clonotype has only a few counts. TCRdb ran MiXCR on the 5' RACE reads and lists one entry per CDR3 protein. The sample lists 200,000 to 250,000 distinct CDR3 sequences, 7.5% occurring once. These same records also appear under a second study, on yellow fever vaccine responses in identical twins.

The V gene is TRBV7-3, the J gene TRBJ2-1; D might be TRBD1 or TRBD2, each matching 7 bases. This TCR derives from a woman younger than 30 in good health. The sequencing sample was made of memory (CD45RO+) T cells sorted from blood. This chain's CDR3 is CASSQDPGGDSYNEQFF. The CDR3 region has the DNA TGTGCCAGCAGCCAAGACCCAGGGGGGGACTCCTACAATGAGCAGTTCTTC.